This TCR beta chain was sequenced in a study of beta chain features in type 1 diabetes. For the study at large: Patients did not differ from healthy donors in age, gender or cell yield.

Staining for CD45RO/CCR7/CD25/CD127/CD95/CD27 allowed sorting of CD4+ naive, central memory, regulatory and stem cell-like memory cells. The study's findings and limits: People with Type 1 diabetes carried modestly yet significantly shorter TCRB CDR3s in all four CD4+ subsets.

Points on this clone: Its antigen is still unknown.

Expressed TCRB transcripts got sequenced, as all isolated RNA was reverse transcribed. The table came from immunoSEQ multiplex PCR; TCRdb's copy has only in-frame clones and leaves some out. Of roughly 340,000 clones in the sample, roughly 12% were seen once. CDR1 is SEHNR, CDR2 FQNEAQ, per germline (reference sequence). This CDR3 has 13 amino acids. The germline V and J ends were trimmed by 8 bases and 5 bases, with 15 bases remaining between them. The sequenced sample consisted of naive CD4+ T cells from blood. This clonotype was obtained from a woman younger than 35 with type 1 diabetes. The gene calls are TRBV7-9 and TRBJ2-5; D perhaps matches TRBD1 (6 bases). The CDR3 reads CASVTQGTETQYF. For the CDR3, the DNA is TGTGCCAGCGTCACCCAGGGGACGGAGACCCAGTACTTC.